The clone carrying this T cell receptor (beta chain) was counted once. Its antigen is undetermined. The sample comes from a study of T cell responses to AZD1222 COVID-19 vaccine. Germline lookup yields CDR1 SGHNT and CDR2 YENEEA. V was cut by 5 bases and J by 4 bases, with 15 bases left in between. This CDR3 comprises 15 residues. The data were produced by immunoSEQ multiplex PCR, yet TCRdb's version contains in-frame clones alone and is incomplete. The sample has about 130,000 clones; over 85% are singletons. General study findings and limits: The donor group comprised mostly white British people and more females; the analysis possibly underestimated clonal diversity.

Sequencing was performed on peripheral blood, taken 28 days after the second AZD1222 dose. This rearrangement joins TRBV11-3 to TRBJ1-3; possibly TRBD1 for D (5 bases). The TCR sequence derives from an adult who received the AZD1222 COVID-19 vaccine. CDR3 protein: CASSKQGQGGNTIYF. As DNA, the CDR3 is TGTGCCAGCAGCAAGCAGGGTCAGGGAGGAAACACCATATATTTT.